This TCR beta chain was obtained from a study of CD8 T cells in Susac syndrome. V was shortened by 1 base and J by 1 base, with 10 bases between the two germline ends. The length of the CDR3 is 15 residues. Germline V gene sequence: CDR1 SEHNR, CDR2 FQNEAQ (reference sequence). CD8+ and CD4+ T cells from blood underwent TCR beta sequencing. Reverse transcription of roughly 0.5 to 1 ug RNA was carried out with random hexamers. TCR beta CDR3 was amplified by immunoSEQ covering 54 Vbeta and 13 Jbeta. MiXCR, run by TCRdb on the immunoSEQ multiplex PCR reads, gives a single entry per CDR3 protein. The table records roughly 190,000 distinct CDR3 sequences, less than 95% of them present only once.

This TCR was sampled from a human donor in good health. This chain uses TRBV7-9 with TRBJ1-1, with a tentative D call TRBD1 (6 bases). Sequenced sample: CD4+ T cells from PBMCs. DNA of the CDR3: TGTGCCAGCAGCTTAGGTACAGGGAAGAACACTGAAGCTTTCTTT. This translates into CASSLGTGKNTEAFF.